This T cell receptor (beta chain) was observed in a study of T cell repertoires in cytomegalovirus infection. Study details: CMV infection and matching HLA type were both indicated by public TCR beta signatures. Overall study results and limits: Individuals carrying CMV plus the relevant HLA were identified by cumulative frequency of public TCR beta families. HLA-C-restricted TCR beta clonotypes specific for CMV led the ex vivo response.

This clonotype was counted many times. The antigen is not known. Germline-derived CDR1 and CDR2 are SGHNT and YYREEE (reference sequence). CDR3 size: 14 residues. Trimming removed 5 bases from V and 2 bases from J, with 14 bases in between. Each CDR3 protein gets one entry after TCRdb re-called the reads with MiXCR. The sample contains more than 85,000 distinct CDR3 sequences, 20% to 25% of which appear only once. The V and J genes are TRBV5-4 and TRBJ2-7; D gene ambiguous. The sequenced material came from CD8+ T cells from PBMCs. This clonotype originated in a human donor in good health (CMV status not recorded). Some clones in this sample may be carry-over from other donors' samples. Here the CDR3 DNA reads TGTGCCAGCAGTTATTCCGGACCCGCCTACGAGCAGTACTTC. This gives the protein CASSYSGPAYEQYF. The complete variable domain, with remaining parts taken from reference TRBV5-4 and TRBJ2-7, reads ETGVTQSPTHLIKTRGQQVTLRCSSQSGHNTVSWYQQALGQGPQFIFQYYREEENGRGNFPPRFSGLQFPNYSSELNVNALELDDSALYLCASSYSGPAYEQYFGPGTRLTVT.